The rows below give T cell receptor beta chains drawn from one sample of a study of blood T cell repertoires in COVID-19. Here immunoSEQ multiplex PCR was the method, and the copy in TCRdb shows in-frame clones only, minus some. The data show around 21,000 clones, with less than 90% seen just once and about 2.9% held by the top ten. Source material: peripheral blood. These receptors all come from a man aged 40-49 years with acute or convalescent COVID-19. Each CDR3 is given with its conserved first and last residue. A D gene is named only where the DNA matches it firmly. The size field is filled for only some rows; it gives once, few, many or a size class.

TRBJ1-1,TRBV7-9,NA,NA,TGTGCCAGCAGGGGGGACACCATGAACACTGAAGCTTTCTTT,CASRGDTMNTEAFF
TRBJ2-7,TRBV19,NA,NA,TGTGCCAGTAGTGCGAAAAACTACGAGCAGTACTTC,CASSAKNYEQYF
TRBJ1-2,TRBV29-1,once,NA,TGCAGCCTTGAGTCTGGGGGCGATGGCTACACCTTC,CSLESGGDGYTF
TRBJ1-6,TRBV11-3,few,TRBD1,TGTGCCAGCAGCTCCGGGACAGGGTCTAATTCACCCCTCCACTTT,CASSSGTGSNSPLHF
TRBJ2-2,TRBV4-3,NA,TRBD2,TGCGCCAGCAGCCGAGTAGCGGGGGGGAACACCGGGGAGCTGTTTTTT,CASSRVAGGNTGELFF
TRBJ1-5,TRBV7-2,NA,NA,TGTGCCAGCAGCTTAGCTGGGCCCCACGGTCAGCCCCAGCATTTT,CASSLAGPHGQPQHF
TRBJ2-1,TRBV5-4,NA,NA,TGTGCCAGCAGCTTGTGGGGGCTCAGACCAAATGAGCAGTTCTTC,CASSLWGLRPNEQFF
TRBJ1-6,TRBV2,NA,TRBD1,TGTGCCAGCAGTGAAGCCGGGACAGCCTATAATTCACCCCTCCACTTT,CASSEAGTAYNSPLHF
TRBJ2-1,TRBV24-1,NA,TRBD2,TGTGCCACCAGTGATTTGCTCGGGAGGGGCCGGGGTAATGAGCAGTTCTTC,CATSDLLGRGRGNEQFF
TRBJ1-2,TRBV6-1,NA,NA,TGTGCCAGCAGTGAAGCTGGGGGGAGAGCTAACTATGGCTACACCTTC,CASSEAGGRANYGYTF
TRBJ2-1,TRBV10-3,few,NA,TGTGCCATCACAGCTAGCGCCTACAATGAGCAGTTCTTC,CAITASAYNEQFF
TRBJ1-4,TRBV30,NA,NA,TGTGCCTGGAGTGCAACGGGAAACAATGAAAAACTGTTTTTT,CAWSATGNNEKLFF
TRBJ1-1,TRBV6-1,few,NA,TGTGCCAGCAGTGAATCTAGTGGAATGAACACTGAAGCTTTCTTT,CASSESSGMNTEAFF
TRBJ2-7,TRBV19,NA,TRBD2,TGTGCCAGTAGTAAACCACTAGCGGGAGTAGGTTCCTACGAGCAGTACTTC,CASSKPLAGVGSYEQYF
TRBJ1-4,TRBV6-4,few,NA,TGTGCCAGCCTCCCTACCGAACTCAATGAAAAACTGTTTTTT,CASLPTELNEKLFF
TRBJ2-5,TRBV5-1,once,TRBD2,TGCGCCAGCAGCTTGGTATTAGCGGGATCCCAAGAGACCCAGTACTTC,CASSLVLAGSQETQYF
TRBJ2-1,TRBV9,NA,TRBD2,TGTGCCAGCAGCGGGCGACTAGCGGCCTACAATGAGCAGTTCTTC,CASSGRLAAYNEQFF
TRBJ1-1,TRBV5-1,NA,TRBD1,TGCGCCAGCAGCTTAACAGGGGGCCCAACTGAAGCTTTCTTT,CASSLTGGPTEAFF
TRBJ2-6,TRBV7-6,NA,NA,TGTGCCAGCAGTCCGGGACAAAACTCTGGGGCCAACGTCCTGACTTTC,CASSPGQNSGANVLTF
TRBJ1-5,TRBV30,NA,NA,TGTGCCTGGAGTGTACGCAGCAGGGGTGGTCAGCCCCAGCATTTT,CAWSVRSRGGQPQHF
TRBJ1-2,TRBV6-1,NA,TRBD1,TGTGCCAGCAGGGGACAGGTTGGGACGGTGGGCTACACCTTC,CASRGQVGTVGYTF
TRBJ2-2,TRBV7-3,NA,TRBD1,TGTGCCAGCAGCTCGGGGACAGTGAACACCGGGGAGCTGTTTTTT,CASSSGTVNTGELFF
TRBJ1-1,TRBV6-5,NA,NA,TGTGCCAGCACGCGGCACGCGAACACTGAAGCTTTCTTT,CASTRHANTEAFF
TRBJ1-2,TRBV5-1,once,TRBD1,TGCGCCAGCAGCTCCTCGACAGGGGACTATGGCTACACCTTC,CASSSSTGDYGYTF
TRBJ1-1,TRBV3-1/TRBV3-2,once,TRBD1,TGTGCCAGCAGCCCCTGGGACAGGTCGGAGGCTGAAGCTTTCTTT,CASSPWDRSEAEAFF
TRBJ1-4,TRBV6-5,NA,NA,TGTGCCAGCAGTTACTCGAGGCCTGCTAATGAAAAACTGTTTTTT,CASSYSRPANEKLFF
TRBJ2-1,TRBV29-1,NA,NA,TGCAGCGTTGTAGCGGTAGATTACAATGAGCAGTTCTTC,CSVVAVDYNEQFF
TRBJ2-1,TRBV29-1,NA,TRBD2,TGCAGCGTTGAAAATACCTTGGGACTAGGACACAATGAGCAGTTCTTC,CSVENTLGLGHNEQFF
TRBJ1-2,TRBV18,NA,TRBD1,TGTGCCAGCTCACCAACGCGGGACAGGGTTATGTATGGCTACACCTTC,CASSPTRDRVMYGYTF
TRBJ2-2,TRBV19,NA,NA,TGTGCCAGTAGTGACACTTTGGGGAGGCAAACCCCCGGGGAGCTGTTTTTT,CASSDTLGRQTPGELFF
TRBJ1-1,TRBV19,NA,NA,TGTGCCAGTAGTCTCAGCCGGGGCACTGAAGCTTTCTTT,CASSLSRGTEAFF
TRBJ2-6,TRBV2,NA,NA,TGTGCCAGTAAGAGCTCTGGGGCCAACGTCCTGACTTTC,CASKSSGANVLTF
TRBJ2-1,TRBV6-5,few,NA,TGTGCCAGCAAAGAAGGGGCCTTGGGATACAATGAGCAGTTCTTC,CASKEGALGYNEQFF
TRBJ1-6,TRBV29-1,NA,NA,TGCAGCGTGTGGACGGGATTGTATAATTCACCCCTCCACTTT,CSVWTGLYNSPLHF
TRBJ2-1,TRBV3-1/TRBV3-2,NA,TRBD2,TGTGCCAGTAGGACTAGCGACTACAATGAGCAGTTCTTC,CASRTSDYNEQFF
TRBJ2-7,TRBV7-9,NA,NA,TGTGCCAGCAGCTTAGAAACAGACTACGAGCAGTACTTC,CASSLETDYEQYF
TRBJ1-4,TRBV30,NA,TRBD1,TGTGCCTGGAGTGCCGGGACAGGGGGCGAAAAACTGTTTTTT,CAWSAGTGGEKLFF
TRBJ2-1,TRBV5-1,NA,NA,TGCGCCAGCAGCTTGGGATTGGGCGCCACCTACAATGAGCAGTTCTTC,CASSLGLGATYNEQFF
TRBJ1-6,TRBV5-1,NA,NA,TGCGCCAGCAGCTTAAAAACAGGTCAAAGCTCCTATAATTCACCCCTCCACTTT,CASSLKTGQSSYNSPLHF
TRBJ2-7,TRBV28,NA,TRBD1,TGTGCCAGCAGTATTTGGTTTGGACAGGGTTCTTACGAGCAGTACTTC,CASSIWFGQGSYEQYF
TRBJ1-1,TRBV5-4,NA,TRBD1,TGTGCCAGCAGCAGAGGACAGGGATTGAACACTGAAGCTTTCTTT,CASSRGQGLNTEAFF
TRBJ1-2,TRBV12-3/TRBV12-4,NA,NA,TGTGCCAGCAGTTCAGGGTTCGGCTACACCTTC,CASSSGFGYTF
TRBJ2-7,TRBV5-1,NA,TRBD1,TGCGCCAGCAGCAGAGGACAGGGCCCGACCTACGAGCAGTACTTC,CASSRGQGPTYEQYF
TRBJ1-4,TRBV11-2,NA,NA,TGTGCCAGCAGCATGACACGGGAAGGAGAAAAACTGTTTTTT,CASSMTREGEKLFF